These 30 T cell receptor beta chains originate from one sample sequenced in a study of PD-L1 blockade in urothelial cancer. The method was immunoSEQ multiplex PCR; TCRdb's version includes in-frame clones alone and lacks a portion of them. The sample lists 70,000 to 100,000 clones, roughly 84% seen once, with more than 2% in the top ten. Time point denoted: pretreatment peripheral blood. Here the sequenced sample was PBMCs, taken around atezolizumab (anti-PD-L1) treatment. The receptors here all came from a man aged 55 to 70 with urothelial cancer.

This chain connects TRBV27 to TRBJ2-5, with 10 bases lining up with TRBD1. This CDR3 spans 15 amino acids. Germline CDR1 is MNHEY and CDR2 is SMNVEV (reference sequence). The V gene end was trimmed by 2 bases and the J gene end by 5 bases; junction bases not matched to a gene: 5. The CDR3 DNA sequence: TGTGCCAGCAGTTTAAGTAGGACAGGGGGTGAGACCCAGTACTTC. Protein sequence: CASSLSRTGGETQYF.

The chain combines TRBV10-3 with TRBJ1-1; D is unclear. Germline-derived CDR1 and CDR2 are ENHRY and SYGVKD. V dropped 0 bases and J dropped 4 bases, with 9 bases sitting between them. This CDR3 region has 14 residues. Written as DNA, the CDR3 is TGTGCCATCAGTGAGTCGTCGGAGGCCACTGAAGCTTTCTTT. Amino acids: CAISESSEATEAFF.

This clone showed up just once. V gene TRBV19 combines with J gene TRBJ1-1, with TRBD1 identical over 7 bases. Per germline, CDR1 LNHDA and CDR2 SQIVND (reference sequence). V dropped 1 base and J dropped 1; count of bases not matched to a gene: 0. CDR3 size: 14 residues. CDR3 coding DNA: TGTGCCAGTAGTATAGGACAGGGGAACACTGAAGCTTTCTTT. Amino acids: CASSIGQGNTEAFF. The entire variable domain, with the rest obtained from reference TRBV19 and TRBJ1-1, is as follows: DGGITQSPKYLFRKEGQNVTLSCEQNLNHDAMYWYRQDPGQGLRLIYYSQIVNDFQKGDIAEGYSVSREKKESFPLTVTSAQKNPTAFYLCASSIGQGNTEAFFGQGTRLTVV.

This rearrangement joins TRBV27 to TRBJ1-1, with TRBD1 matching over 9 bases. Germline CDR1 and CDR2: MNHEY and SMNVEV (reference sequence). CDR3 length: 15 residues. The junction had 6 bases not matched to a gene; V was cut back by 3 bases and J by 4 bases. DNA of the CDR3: TGTGCCAGCAGTTTGTCGCTGACAGGGGGCACTGAAGCTTTCTTT. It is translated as CASSLSLTGGTEAFF.

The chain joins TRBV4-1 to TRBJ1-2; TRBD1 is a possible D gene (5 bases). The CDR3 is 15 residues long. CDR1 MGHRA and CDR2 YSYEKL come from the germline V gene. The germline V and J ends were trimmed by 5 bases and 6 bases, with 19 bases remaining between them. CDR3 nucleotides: TGCGCCAGCAGCTCCCAAAGTATGGGGCAGGATGGCTACACCTTC. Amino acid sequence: CASSSQSMGQDGYTF.

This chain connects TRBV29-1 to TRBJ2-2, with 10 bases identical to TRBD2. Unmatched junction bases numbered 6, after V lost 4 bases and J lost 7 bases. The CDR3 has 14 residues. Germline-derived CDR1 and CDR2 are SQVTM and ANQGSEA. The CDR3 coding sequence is TGCAGCGTTGGAGCGGGAGGGCTCCACGGGGAGCTGTTTTTT. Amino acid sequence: CSVGAGGLHGELFF.

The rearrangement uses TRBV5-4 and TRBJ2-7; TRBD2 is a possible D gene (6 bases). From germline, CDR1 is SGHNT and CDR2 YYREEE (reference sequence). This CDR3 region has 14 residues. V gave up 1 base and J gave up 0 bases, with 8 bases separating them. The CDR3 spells CASSLYGSSYEQYF. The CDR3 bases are TGTGCCAGCAGCTTGTACGGGAGCTCCTACGAGCAGTACTTC.

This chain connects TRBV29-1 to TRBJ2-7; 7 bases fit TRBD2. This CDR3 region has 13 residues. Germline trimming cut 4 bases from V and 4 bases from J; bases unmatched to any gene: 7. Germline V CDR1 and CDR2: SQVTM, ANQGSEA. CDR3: CSVVLAETYEQYF. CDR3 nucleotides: TGCAGCGTTGTTCTAGCGGAGACGTACGAGCAGTACTTC.

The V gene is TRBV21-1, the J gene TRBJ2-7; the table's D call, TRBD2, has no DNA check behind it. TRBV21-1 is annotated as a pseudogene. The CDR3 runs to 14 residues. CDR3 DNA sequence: TGTGCCAGCGGGAGGACGGAAAGCTCCTACGAGCAGTACTTC. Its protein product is CASGRTESSYEQYF.

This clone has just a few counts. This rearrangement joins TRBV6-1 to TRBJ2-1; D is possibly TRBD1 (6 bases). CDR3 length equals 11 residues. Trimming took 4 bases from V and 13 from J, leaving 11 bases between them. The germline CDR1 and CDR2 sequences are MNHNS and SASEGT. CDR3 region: CASSAQGTQFF. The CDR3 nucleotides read TGTGCCAGCAGTGCACAGGGAACACAGTTCTTC.

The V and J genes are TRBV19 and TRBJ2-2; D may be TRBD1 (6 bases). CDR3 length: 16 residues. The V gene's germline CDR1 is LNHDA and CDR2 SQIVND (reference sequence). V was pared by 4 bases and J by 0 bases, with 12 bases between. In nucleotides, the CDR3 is TGTGCCAGTAGTAATATACAGGGCGCGAACACCGGGGAGCTGTTTTTT. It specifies CASSNIQGANTGELFF. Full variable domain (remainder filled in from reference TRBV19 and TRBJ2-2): DGGITQSPKYLFRKEGQNVTLSCEQNLNHDAMYWYRQDPGQGLRLIYYSQIVNDFQKGDIAEGYSVSREKKESFPLTVTSAQKNPTAFYLCASSNIQGANTGELFFGEGSRLTVL.

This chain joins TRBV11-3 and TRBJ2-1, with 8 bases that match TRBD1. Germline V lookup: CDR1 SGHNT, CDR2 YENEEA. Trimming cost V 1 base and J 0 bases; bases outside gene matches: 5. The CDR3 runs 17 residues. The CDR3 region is CASSLGDRMSSYNEQFF. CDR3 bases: TGTGCCAGCAGCTTAGGGGACAGGATGAGCTCCTACAATGAGCAGTTCTTC. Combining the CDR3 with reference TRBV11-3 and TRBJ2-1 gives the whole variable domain EAGVVQSPRYKIIEKKQPVAFWCNPISGHNTLYWYLQNLGQGPELLIRYENEEAVDDSQLPKDRFSAERLKGVDSTLKIQPAELGDSAVYLCASSLGDRMSSYNEQFFGPGTRLTVL.

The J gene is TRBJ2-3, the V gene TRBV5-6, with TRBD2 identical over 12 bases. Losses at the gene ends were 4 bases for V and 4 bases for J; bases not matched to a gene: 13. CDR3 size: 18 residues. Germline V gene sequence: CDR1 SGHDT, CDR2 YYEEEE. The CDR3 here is CASSAPRLGLAGPDTQYF. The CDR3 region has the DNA TGTGCCAGCAGCGCTCCTCGACTGGGACTAGCGGGTCCAGATACGCAGTATTTT.

CDR3 nucleotides: TGCGCCAGCAGTGAGTCGAGAGGGCTCGGGGGCGAGCAGTACTTC. Residues: CASSESRGLGGEQYF. The chain joins TRBV10-1 to TRBJ2-7, with a weak D call TRBD2 (6 bases). The CDR3 covers 15 residues. V shed 0 bases and J shed 6 bases, with 15 bases lying between them. Germline V gene data show CDR1 as WNHNN and CDR2 as SYGVQD (reference sequence).

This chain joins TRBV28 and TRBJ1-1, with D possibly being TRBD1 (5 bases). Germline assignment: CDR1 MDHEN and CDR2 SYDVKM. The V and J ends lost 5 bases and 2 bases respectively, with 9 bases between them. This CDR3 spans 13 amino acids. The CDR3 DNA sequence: TGTGCCAGCAGTCTGGGGCGTAACACTGAAGCTTTCTTT. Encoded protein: CASSLGRNTEAFF.

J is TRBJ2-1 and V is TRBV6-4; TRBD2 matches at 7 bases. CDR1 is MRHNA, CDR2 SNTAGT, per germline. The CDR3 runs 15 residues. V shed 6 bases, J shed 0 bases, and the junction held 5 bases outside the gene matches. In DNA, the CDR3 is TGTGCCAGCAGCCCACTAGCGAGCTCCTACAATGAGCAGTTCTTC. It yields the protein CASSPLASSYNEQFF.

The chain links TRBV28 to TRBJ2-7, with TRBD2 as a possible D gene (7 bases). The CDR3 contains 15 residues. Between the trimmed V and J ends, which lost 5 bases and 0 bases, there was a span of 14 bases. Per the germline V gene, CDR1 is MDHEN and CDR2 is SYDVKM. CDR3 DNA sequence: TGTGCCAGCAGTCAAGGGGGGGAGATCTCCTACGAGCAGTACTTC. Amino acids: CASSQGGEISYEQYF.

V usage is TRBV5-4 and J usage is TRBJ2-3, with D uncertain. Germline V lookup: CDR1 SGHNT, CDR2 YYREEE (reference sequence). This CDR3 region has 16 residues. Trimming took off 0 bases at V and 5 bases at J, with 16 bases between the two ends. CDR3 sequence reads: CASSLELPRIGDTQYF. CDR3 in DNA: TGTGCCAGCAGCTTGGAGCTTCCTAGAATAGGAGATACGCAGTATTTT.

The CDR3 DNA is TGTGCCAGCAGTTACTCTCGGGACTACAATGAGCAGTTCTTC. Amino acid sequence: CASSYSRDYNEQFF. The chain uses TRBV6-5 and TRBJ2-1; a weak D match, TRBD2 (5 bases). CDR3 length equals 14 residues. CDR1 is MNHEY, CDR2 SVGAGI, per germline. V lost 0 bases and J lost 3, with 6 bases in between.

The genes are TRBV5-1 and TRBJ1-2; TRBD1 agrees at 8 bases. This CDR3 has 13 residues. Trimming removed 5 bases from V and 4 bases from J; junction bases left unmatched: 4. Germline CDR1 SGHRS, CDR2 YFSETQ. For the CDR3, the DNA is TGCGCCAGCAGACCGACAGGGGCCTATGGCTACACCTTC. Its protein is CASRPTGAYGYTF.

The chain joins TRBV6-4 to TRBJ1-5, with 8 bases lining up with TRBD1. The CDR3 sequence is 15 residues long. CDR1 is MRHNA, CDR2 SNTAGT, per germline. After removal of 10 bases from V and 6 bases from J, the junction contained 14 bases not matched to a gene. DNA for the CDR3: TGTGCCACCACCTGGGGCAGGGGGCGGGCTCAGCCCCAGCATTTT. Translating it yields CATTWGRGRAQPQHF.

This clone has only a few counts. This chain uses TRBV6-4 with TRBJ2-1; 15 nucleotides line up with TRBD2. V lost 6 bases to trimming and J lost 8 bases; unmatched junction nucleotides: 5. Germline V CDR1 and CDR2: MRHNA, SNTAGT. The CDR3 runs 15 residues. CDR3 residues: CASSPGLAGGYEQFF. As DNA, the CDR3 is TGTGCCAGCAGCCCGGGACTAGCGGGAGGCTATGAGCAGTTCTTC.

The CDR3 DNA is TGTGCCAGCAGTTCTGGAGGGGTATTCAACTATGGCTACACCTTC. This codes for CASSSGGVFNYGYTF. J is TRBJ1-2 and V is TRBV28; maybe TRBD1 (5 bases). With 4 bases removed from V and 2 bases from J, the gap between germline ends came to 14 bases. CDR3 length: 15 amino acids. Looked up from germline, CDR1 is MDHEN and CDR2 is SYDVKM.

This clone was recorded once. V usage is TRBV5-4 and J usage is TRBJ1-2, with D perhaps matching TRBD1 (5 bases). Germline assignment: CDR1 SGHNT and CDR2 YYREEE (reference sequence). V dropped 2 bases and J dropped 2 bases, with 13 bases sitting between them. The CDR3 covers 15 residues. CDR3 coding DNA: TGTGCCAGCAGCTTAGATACGGGGGGGAACTATGGCTACACCTTC. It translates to CASSLDTGGNYGYTF.

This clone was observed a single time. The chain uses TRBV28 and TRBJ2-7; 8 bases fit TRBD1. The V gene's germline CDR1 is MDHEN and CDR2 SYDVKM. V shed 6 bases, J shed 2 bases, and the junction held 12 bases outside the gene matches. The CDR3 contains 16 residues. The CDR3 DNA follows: TGTGCCAGCAGCTCCCCACGGACAGGGATCGCCTACGAGCAGTACTTC. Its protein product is CASSSPRTGIAYEQYF.

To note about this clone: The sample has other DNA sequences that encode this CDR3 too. The CDR3: CSANRGNEQFF. The CDR3, as DNA: TGCAGTGCCAACAGGGGAAATGAGCAGTTCTTC. The chain links TRBV20-1 to TRBJ2-1, with 7 bases lining up with TRBD1. This CDR3 has 11 amino acids. CDR1 is DFQATT, CDR2 SNEGSKA, per germline (reference sequence). V lost 6 bases to trimming and J lost 7 bases; unmatched junction nucleotides: 3.

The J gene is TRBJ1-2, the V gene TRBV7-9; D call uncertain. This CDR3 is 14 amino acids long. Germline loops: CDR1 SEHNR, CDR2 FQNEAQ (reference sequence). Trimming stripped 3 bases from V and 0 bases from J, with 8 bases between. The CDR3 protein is CASSFQNPNYGYTF. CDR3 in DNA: TGTGCCAGCAGCTTCCAGAATCCTAACTATGGCTACACCTTC.

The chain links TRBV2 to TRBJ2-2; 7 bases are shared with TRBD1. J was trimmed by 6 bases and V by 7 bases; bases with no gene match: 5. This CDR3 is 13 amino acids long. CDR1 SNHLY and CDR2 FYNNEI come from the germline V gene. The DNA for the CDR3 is TGTGCCAGCACCGAGACAGGGTCCGGGGAGCTGTTTTTT. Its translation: CASTETGSGELFF. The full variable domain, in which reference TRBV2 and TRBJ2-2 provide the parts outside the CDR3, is EPEVTQTPSHQVTQMGQEVILRCVPISNHLYFYWYRQILGQKVEFLVSFYNNEISEKSEIFDDQFSVERPDGSNFTLKIRSTKLEDSAMYFCASTETGSGELFFGEGSRLTVL.

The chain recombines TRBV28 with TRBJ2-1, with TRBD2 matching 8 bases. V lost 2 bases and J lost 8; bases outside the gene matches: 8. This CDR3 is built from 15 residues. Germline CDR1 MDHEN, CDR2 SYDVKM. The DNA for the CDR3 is TGTGCCAGCAGTTTAAAGCGCGGGGGGCCCCATGAGCAGTTCTTC. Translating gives CASSLKRGGPHEQFF.

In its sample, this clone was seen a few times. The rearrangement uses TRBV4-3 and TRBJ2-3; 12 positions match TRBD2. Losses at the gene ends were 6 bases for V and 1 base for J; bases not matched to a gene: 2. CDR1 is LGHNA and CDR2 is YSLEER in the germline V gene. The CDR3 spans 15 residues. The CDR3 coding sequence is TGCGCCAGCAGTCTAGCGGGAGGGCGCACAGATACGCAGTATTTT. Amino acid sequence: CASSLAGGRTDTQYF.